This TCR beta chain was captured by sequencing in a study of T cells in Graves' hyperthyroidism and ophthalmopathy. Study-level points and caveats: Most clonotypes expanded in thyroid above 0.001 were likewise present in blood.

The study left out patients who had uncontrolled infection, other autoimmune disease, pregnancy or lactation. The authors took PBMCs from roughly 10 ml fresh peripheral blood. This clonotype was recorded at least ten times. The antigen is unknown. The V gene lost 2 bases and the J gene lost 5 bases, with 13 bases spanning the gap. The CDR3 extends over 15 amino acids. CDR1 SGHTA and CDR2 FQGNSA come from the germline V gene. TCR beta CDR3 sequences were amplified from RNA transcripts. A set of HTBI primers served as the primers for a first-round RT-PCR of the TCR CDR3. Via MiXCR, TCRdb re-called the multiplex PCR reads, giving one row per CDR3 protein. The sample includes 550,000 to 600,000 distinct CDR3 sequences, around 15% seen only once; the top ten take about 20%.

The sequencing sample was made of blood. The gene calls are TRBV7-2 and TRBJ2-1, with no clear D. This TCR was sampled from a woman under 30 with Graves' hyperthyroidism. CDR3 protein: CASSLIWGNNNEQFF. CDR3 nucleotides: TGTGCCAGCAGCTTAATCTGGGGAAACAACAATGAGCAGTTCTTC.